This TCR beta chain stems from a study of cytomegalovirus exposure and HLA in healthy donors. About the study: A data release that came early held roughly 90 million unique TCRs from HLA-typed donors.

Concerning this clone itself: The target antigen is unknown.

Broader study findings: Association of a missense DCLRE1C variant with TCR beta V- and J-gene trimming was reported in a later analysis.

Germline CDR1 SGHDT, CDR2 YYEEEE. This CDR3 region has 13 residues. Trimming shortened V by 0 bases and J by 6 bases, and 9 bases separated the two germline ends. Amplification used 60 Vbeta primers and 13 Jbeta primers. Measured with immunoSEQ multiplex PCR; TCRdb has only the in-frame clones, and not every one. The data hold 55,000 to 75,000 clones, with around 70% observed a single time. The chain uses TRBV5-6 and TRBJ2-5; no clear D. The specimen was PBMCs. This receptor was taken from a human donor in good health. CDR3 nucleotides: TGTGCCAGCAGCTTGGATACGGTAAAGACCCAGTACTTC. It is translated as CASSLDTVKTQYF. Supplemented by reference TRBV5-6 and TRBJ2-5, the full variable domain reads DAGVTQSPTHLIKTRGQQVTLRCSPKSGHDTVSWYQQALGQGPQFIFQYYEEEERQRGNFPDRFSGHQFPNYSSELNVNALLLGDSALYLCASSLDTVKTQYFGPGTRLLVL.